This is a list of T cell receptor beta chains from one sample in a study of cytomegalovirus exposure and HLA in healthy donors. Sequenced by immunoSEQ multiplex PCR; TCRdb stores in-frame clones only, minus some. The sample consists of roughly 150,000 clones, around four fifths of them appearing once. Specimen: PBMCs. The receptor source for this set is a man aged 25 to 40 in good health and CMV-seropositive. CDR3s include the opening cysteine and the closing phenylalanine or tryptophan. Fields, in order: J gene, clone size, V gene, D gene, CDR3 protein, CDR3 DNA. The D gene is left open where the match is weak. Clone size is stated in some rows and not others, as once, few, many or a class when expanded.

TRBJ2-5,NA,TRBV7-2,NA,CASSLSKETQYF,TGTGCCAGCAGCTTGTCCAAAGAGACCCAGTACTTC
TRBJ2-1,once,TRBV25-1,TRBD2,CASSPGTSGMHEQFF,TGTGCCAGCAGCCCCGGGACTAGCGGAATGCATGAGCAGTTCTTC
TRBJ1-2,NA,TRBV30,NA,CARGRLVSNYGYTF,TGTGCCCGCGGTCGGCTTGTTTCTAACTATGGCTACACCTTC
TRBJ2-2,NA,TRBV4-1,TRBD2,CASSPGLAGPNTGELFF,TGCGCCAGCAGCCCTGGACTAGCGGGACCTAACACCGGGGAGCTGTTTTTT
TRBJ1-5,NA,TRBV9,NA,CASSLGSSNQPQHF,TGTGCCAGCAGCTTAGGTTCGAGCAATCAGCCCCAGCATTTT
TRBJ2-3,NA,TRBV5-1,TRBD2,CASSPKASGGGASTDTQYF,TGCGCCAGCAGCCCGAAAGCTAGCGGGGGGGGCGCTAGCACAGATACGCAGTATTTT
TRBJ2-3,NA,TRBV30,NA,CAWSILAGGTDTQYF,TGTGCCTGGAGTATTCTAGCTGGGGGCACAGATACGCAGTATTTT
TRBJ2-1,once,TRBV15,TRBD2,CATSSLADHPDEQFF,TGTGCCACCAGCAGTCTAGCGGACCATCCGGATGAGCAGTTCTTC
TRBJ1-6,many,TRBV19,NA,CASSSGDGSSYNSPLHF,TGTGCCAGTAGCAGTGGGGACGGGAGCTCCTATAATTCACCCCTCCACTTT
TRBJ2-7,NA,TRBV5-6,NA,CASSLGPTGGEQYF,TGTGCCAGCAGCTTGGGCCCGACAGGAGGCGAGCAGTACTTC
TRBJ1-2,NA,TRBV6-6,NA,CASSYGQNGYTF,TGTGCCAGCAGTTACGGGCAGAATGGCTACACCTTC
TRBJ1-2,NA,TRBV7-9,NA,CASSSQGQLVGYTF,TGTGCCAGCAGCTCCCAGGGGCAACTTGTAGGCTACACCTTC
TRBJ2-2,NA,TRBV11-3,NA,CASSSDSTQNTGELFF,TGTGCCAGCAGCTCCGACTCGACGCAGAACACCGGGGAGCTGTTTTTT
TRBJ1-5,few,TRBV4-2,NA,CASSQEEAQGSNQPQHF,TGTGCCAGCAGCCAAGAAGAGGCGCAGGGAAGCAATCAGCCCCAGCATTTT
TRBJ2-7,NA,TRBV6-5,TRBD2,CASSWLAGGYYEQYF,TGTGCCAGCAGTTGGCTAGCGGGGGGTTATTACGAGCAGTACTTC
TRBJ2-3,NA,TRBV5-8,NA,CASSWATAGDTQYF,TGTGCCAGCAGCTGGGCTACCGCAGGAGATACGCAGTATTTT
TRBJ2-5,NA,TRBV19,NA,CASKVQGGETQYF,TGTGCCAGTAAAGTCCAGGGCGGAGAGACCCAGTACTTC
TRBJ2-1,once,TRBV27,TRBD1,CASSSVRTGGIDNEQFF,TGTGCCAGCAGTTCCGTCCGGACAGGGGGGATTGACAATGAGCAGTTCTTC
TRBJ2-2,NA,TRBV4-2,NA,CASSQDSNTGELFF,TGTGCCAGCAGCCAAGACTCGAACACCGGGGAGCTGTTTTTT
TRBJ1-2,NA,TRBV27,TRBD1,CASSFRQGGYGYTF,TGTGCCAGCAGTTTCCGACAGGGGGGCTATGGCTACACCTTC
TRBJ2-7,NA,TRBV15,NA,CATSGPYEQYF,TGTGCCACCAGCGGCCCATACGAGCAGTACTTC
TRBJ2-3,NA,TRBV7-3,NA,CASSLSTDTQYF,TGTGCCAGCAGTCTCAGCACAGATACGCAGTATTTT
TRBJ2-1,NA,TRBV11-3,TRBD2,CASSPSVQRGVSNEQFF,TGTGCCAGCAGCCCCTCCGTTCAGCGGGGGGTCTCCAATGAGCAGTTCTTC
TRBJ2-7,NA,TRBV4-1,NA,CASSQARGPQGGEQYF,TGCGCCAGCAGCCAAGCTAGGGGACCTCAGGGGGGCGAGCAGTACTTC
TRBJ2-7,NA,TRBV5-4,TRBD1,CASSGDRKQYF,TGTGCCAGCAGCGGGGACAGGAAGCAGTACTTC
TRBJ2-1,NA,TRBV4-2,TRBD2,CASSQDLLSGGPNEQFF,TGTGCCAGCAGCCAAGACCTTTTAAGCGGGGGGCCCAATGAGCAGTTCTTC
TRBJ2-5,once,TRBV4-3,TRBD2,CASSPRLAGGYQETQYF,TGCGCCAGCAGCCCTCGACTAGCGGGGGGATACCAAGAGACCCAGTACTTC
TRBJ2-3,NA,TRBV5-6,TRBD1,CASSSPPGDRAPNF,TGTGCCAGCAGCTCGCCGCCCGGGGACAGGGCCCCAAATTTT
TRBJ1-4,NA,TRBV4-1,NA,CASSPGFEKLFF,TGCGCCAGCTCGCCGGGGTTCGAAAAACTGTTTTTT
TRBJ1-3,NA,TRBV5-1,NA,CASSPDARGLGNTIYF,TGCGCCAGCAGCCCCGACGCGAGGGGACTTGGAAACACCATATATTTT
TRBJ1-2,NA,TRBV29-1,NA,CSSTGGYGYTF,TGCAGCTCCACCGGGGGCTATGGCTACACCTTC
TRBJ2-4,NA,TRBV27,NA,CASSLSGGGAGKNIQYF,TGTGCCAGCAGTTTATCCGGAGGGGGGGCGGGGAAAAACATTCAGTACTTC
TRBJ2-3,NA,TRBV5-1,TRBD1,CASSFPGQANTDTQYF,TGCGCCAGCAGCTTCCCGGGACAGGCAAACACAGATACGCAGTATTTT
TRBJ2-7,NA,TRBV4-2,TRBD2,CASSQDEVAGSYEQYF,TGTGCCAGCAGCCAAGATGAGGTAGCGGGGTCCTACGAGCAGTACTTC
TRBJ2-7,NA,TRBV29-1,TRBD2,CSVAGGGWNRREQYF,TGCAGCGTTGCGGGGGGGGGCTGGAACAGGAGGGAGCAGTACTTC
TRBJ1-2,NA,TRBV5-6,NA,CASSLSPRRGNYGYTF,TGTGCCAGCAGCTTATCTCCACGTAGGGGTAACTATGGCTACACCTTC
TRBJ2-2,NA,TRBV11-2,TRBD2,CASSLDRDYPHTGELFF,TGTGCCAGCAGCTTAGATAGGGACTATCCCCACACCGGGGAGCTGTTTTTT